This entry concerns a single TCR beta chain. Antigen specificity is unknown. The sample comes from a study of T cell responses to AZD1222 COVID-19 vaccine. Overall study findings and caveats: The study identified only five to seven AZD1222 recipients as seropositive at baseline. Donors were chiefly white British, with a greater number of females, and clonal diversity was perhaps underestimated. An increase in Spike-specific TCR breadth and depth was observed after two AZD1222 doses. The span of vaccine-associated CD4 TCRs extended across spike, with dominance at 160-218 and 743-854.

Profiling relied on immunoSEQ multiplex PCR, and the TCRdb table lists in-frame clones only, not all of them. Of roughly 150,000 clones detected, 94% appear once; the ten largest clones hold 4% to 5.5%. Trimming pared 3 bases from V and 7 bases from J, leaving 12 bases between. CDR3 length: 14 amino acids. The germline gives CDR1 LNHDA, CDR2 SQIVND (reference sequence). This clonotype was sampled from an adult who received the AZD1222 COVID-19 vaccine. Sample: peripheral blood, taken 28 days after the second AZD1222 dose. The genes are TRBV19 and TRBJ1-4; D unclear. The CDR3 loop is CASSMEPDSEKLFF. The CDR3 coding sequence is TGTGCCAGTAGTATGGAGCCTGATTCTGAAAAACTGTTTTTT.